The present T cell receptor beta chain was sequenced within a study of T cell responses to AZD1222 COVID-19 vaccine. Study observations and caveats: Donors skewed white British and female; clonal diversity was possibly underestimated.

Profiled with immunoSEQ multiplex PCR; TCRdb holds only in-frame clones, not every one. Counted here are fewer than 130,000 clones, 81% occurring once; the ten biggest clones make up roughly 5%. On this clone itself: What it recognizes is unknown.

The CDR3 is 14 amino acids. Germline loops: CDR1 MNHEY, CDR2 SMNVEV (reference sequence). V shed 6 bases and J shed 8 bases, with 19 bases lying between them. J is TRBJ1-2 and V is TRBV27, with D possibly being TRBD1 (5 bases). This sequence was found in an adult in good health. This sample comprised peripheral blood, obtained on day 0 of AZD1222 vaccination. CDR3 region: CASRTIRGREGYTF. The CDR3 DNA sequence: TGTGCCAGCAGAACGATAAGGGGCCGAGAAGGCTACACCTTC.